This is a list of T cell receptor beta chains from one sample in a study of blood T cell repertoires in COVID-19. Here immunoSEQ multiplex PCR was the method, and the copy in TCRdb shows in-frame clones only, minus some. The sample lists around 99,000 clones, around four fifths occurring once. Sequenced sample: peripheral blood. The receptors here all came from a man aged 65 to 79 with acute or convalescent COVID-19. Both conserved end residues are part of each CDR3. D genes are given only for firm matches. The size field is filled for only some rows; it gives once, few, many or a size class.

V,D,size,J,CDR3,DNA
TRBV6-6,.,.,TRBJ2-7,CASSEVGEQYF,TGTGCCAGCAGTGAGGTTGGGGAGCAGTACTTC
TRBV5-6,TRBD1,.,TRBJ2-7,CASSSRDRSEQYF,TGTGCCAGCAGTAGCCGGGACAGGTCCGAGCAGTACTTC
TRBV9,.,.,TRBJ1-1,CASSADQGDTEAFF,TGTGCCAGCAGCGCCGACCAGGGCGACACTGAAGCTTTCTTT
TRBV18,TRBD1,.,TRBJ2-5,CASSSRDRGYQETQYF,TGTGCCAGCTCATCCCGGGACAGGGGGTACCAAGAGACCCAGTACTTC
TRBV2,.,.,TRBJ1-4,CASSEQKEKLFF,TGTGCCAGCAGTGAACAGAAAGAAAAACTGTTTTTT
TRBV19,.,.,TRBJ2-2,CASSTGNRDTGELFF,TGTGCCAGTAGTACTGGCAACAGGGACACCGGGGAGCTGTTTTTT
TRBV27,TRBD1,.,TRBJ2-3,CASSFWGQGSDTQYF,TGTGCCAGCAGTTTTTGGGGACAGGGTTCAGATACGCAGTATTTT
TRBV15,.,.,TRBJ1-5,CATSGAGNQPQHF,TGTGCCACCAGTGGGGCGGGCAATCAGCCCCAGCATTTT
TRBV19,TRBD1,.,TRBJ1-1,CASSMDPGQWSFF,TGTGCCAGTAGTATGGACCCGGGACAGTGGTCTTTCTTT
TRBV7-2,.,.,TRBJ1-5,CASSSGRGGTSNQPQHF,TGTGCCAGCAGCTCGGGACGTGGCGGGACTAGCAATCAGCCCCAGCATTTT
TRBV7-2,.,.,TRBJ1-5,CASSAMGTNQPQHF,TGTGCCAGCAGCGCTATGGGGACTAATCAGCCCCAGCATTTT
TRBV11-2,TRBD2,.,TRBJ2-3,CASSLASGGAVDTQYF,TGTGCCAGCAGCTTGGCTAGCGGGGGGGCCGTAGATACGCAGTATTTT
TRBV18,.,.,TRBJ2-7,CASSPGGRDPYF,TGTGCCAGCTCACCAGGCGGCAGGGATCCGTACTTC
TRBV6-2/TRBV6-3,.,.,TRBJ2-2,CASSTPPGRVGTGELFF,TGTGCCAGCAGTACTCCCCCCGGCAGGGTGGGAACCGGGGAGCTGTTTTTT
TRBV16,TRBD1,few,TRBJ1-1,CASSLQGGGTEAFF,TGTGCCAGCAGCCTACAGGGGGGTGGCACTGAAGCTTTCTTT
TRBV7-2,TRBD1,.,TRBJ2-1,CASSPALDRKGNEQFF,TGTGCCAGCAGCCCCGCCCTGGACAGGAAAGGCAATGAGCAGTTCTTC
TRBV9,.,.,TRBJ2-2,CASSVASSGPNTGELFF,TGTGCCAGCAGCGTAGCTTCCAGCGGGCCCAACACCGGGGAGCTGTTTTTT
TRBV2,TRBD1,.,TRBJ1-2,CASSLTGDYGYTF,TGTGCCAGCAGTCTTACAGGGGACTATGGCTACACCTTC
TRBV5-1,TRBD1,once,TRBJ1-5,CASSPSAQGEGQPQHF,TGCGCCAGCAGCCCATCGGCGCAGGGGGAAGGTCAGCCCCAGCATTTT
TRBV9,.,once,TRBJ1-6,CASSASSGGSPSSYNSPLHF,TGTGCCAGCAGCGCCAGCAGTGGGGGGAGTCCAAGCTCCTATAATTCACCCCTCCACTTT
TRBV10-2,TRBD2,.,TRBJ2-3,CASSARTSGGANTQYF,TGCGCCAGCAGTGCGCGGACTAGCGGGGGGGCAAATACGCAGTATTTT
TRBV5-1,.,.,TRBJ1-2,CASSFSLGGYTF,TGCGCCAGCAGCTTCTCACTTGGTGGCTACACCTTC
TRBV7-8,TRBD2,.,TRBJ2-1,CASSVRGNQLFLSSYNEQFF,TGTGCCAGCAGCGTGCGGGGGAACCAGCTTTTTTTGAGCTCCTACAATGAGCAGTTCTTC
TRBV5-1,TRBD1,.,TRBJ1-4,CASSLEGGAGKLFF,TGCGCCAGCAGCTTGGAAGGGGGCGCGGGAAAACTGTTTTTT
TRBV7-2,.,.,TRBJ1-6,CASSLALQGRVDSPLHF,TGTGCCAGCAGCTTAGCGCTTCAGGGGCGCGTTGATTCACCCCTCCACTTT
TRBV5-8,.,.,TRBJ1-5,CASSFSGKNQPQHF,TGTGCCAGCAGTTTTTCAGGGAAGAATCAGCCCCAGCATTTT
TRBV12-3/TRBV12-4,.,.,TRBJ1-1,CASRGEGWTEAFF,TGTGCCAGCAGGGGGGAGGGATGGACTGAAGCTTTCTTT
TRBV15,TRBD2,.,TRBJ2-3,CATNPGLAGTDTQYF,TGTGCCACCAACCCCGGACTAGCGGGCACAGATACGCAGTATTTT
TRBV7-8,TRBD2,.,TRBJ2-7,CASSLGEGSYEQYF,TGTGCCAGCAGCTTAGGGGAGGGTTCCTACGAGCAGTACTTC
TRBV6-5,.,.,TRBJ1-6,CASSPLTTNSPLHF,TGTGCCAGCAGTCCACTGACAACTAATTCACCCCTCCACTTT
TRBV4-1,TRBD1,.,TRBJ2-5,CASSQGTGGNQYF,TGCGCCAGCAGCCAGGGGACAGGGGGGAACCAGTACTTC
TRBV7-3,TRBD2,.,TRBJ2-5,CASSRNSGEETQYF,TGTGCCAGCAGCCGCAATAGCGGGGAAGAGACCCAGTACTTC
TRBV3-1/TRBV3-2,.,.,TRBJ1-1,CASSQGRAGTEAFF,TGTGCCAGCAGCCAAGGCCGGGCGGGCACTGAAGCTTTCTTT
TRBV10-3,.,.,TRBJ1-2,CASRPGTTNYGYTF,TGTGCCAGCCGTCCCGGGACAACTAACTATGGCTACACCTTC
TRBV12-3/TRBV12-4,TRBD1,.,TRBJ1-2,CASSPGQNYGYTF,TGTGCCAGCAGTCCGGGACAGAACTATGGCTACACCTTC
TRBV19,TRBD1,.,TRBJ2-7,CASRRTGVYEQYF,TGTGCCAGTAGGAGGACAGGGGTCTACGAGCAGTACTTC
TRBV5-1,TRBD1,.,TRBJ1-3,CASSLYFTGGAAGNTIYF,TGCGCCAGCAGCTTGTACTTCACAGGGGGCGCGGCTGGAAACACCATATATTTT
TRBV6-5,.,.,TRBJ2-7,CASRGPYEQYF,TGTGCCAGCAGGGGGCCCTACGAGCAGTACTTC
TRBV21-1,.,.,TRBJ2-3,CASSKGGASTDTQYF,TGTGCCAGCAGCAAAGGTGGGGCTAGCACAGATACGCAGTATTTT
TRBV6-5,.,.,TRBJ2-6,CASRDAAGANVLTF,TGTGCCAGCAGAGATGCAGCTGGGGCCAACGTCCTGACTTTC
TRBV5-1,TRBD2,.,TRBJ2-2,CASSPGGSGTGELFF,TGCGCCAGCAGCCCCGGGGGGTCGGGAACCGGGGAGCTGTTTTTT
TRBV6-1,.,.,TRBJ1-5,CASSVVGQGNNQPQHF,TGTGCCAGCAGTGTGGTTGGGCAGGGGAACAATCAGCCCCAGCATTTT
TRBV19,.,.,TRBJ2-3,CASSIEQDLATDTQYF,TGTGCCAGTAGTATAGAGCAGGACCTAGCAACAGATACGCAGTATTTT
TRBV3-1/TRBV3-2,TRBD1,.,TRBJ1-5,CASSQESPGWTGGNQPQHF,TGTGCCAGCAGCCAAGAGTCCCCCGGGTGGACAGGGGGGAATCAGCCCCAGCATTTT
TRBV10-3,TRBD2,.,TRBJ2-3,CAISESVLAGVNTDTQYF,TGTGCCATCAGTGAGTCAGTTCTAGCGGGGGTCAACACAGATACGCAGTATTTT
TRBV5-1,.,.,TRBJ2-2,CASSSQATGELFF,TGCGCCAGCAGCTCACAGGCCACCGGGGAGCTGTTTTTT
TRBV6-2/TRBV6-3,TRBD1,once,TRBJ1-4,CASSSQGDGATNEKLFF,TGTGCCAGCAGTTCACAGGGGGACGGTGCAACTAATGAAAAACTGTTTTTT
TRBV5-1,TRBD2,.,TRBJ2-5,CASSLSTSGQETQYF,TGCGCCAGCAGCTTGTCCACTAGCGGCCAAGAGACCCAGTACTTC
TRBV3-1/TRBV3-2,TRBD1,.,TRBJ2-2,CASSQEGQGTGGLFF,TGTGCCAGCAGCCAAGAGGGACAGGGAACCGGAGGGCTGTTTTTT
TRBV5-1,.,.,TRBJ2-7,CASSQGTSSEQYF,TGCGCCAGCAGCCAAGGGACATCCTCCGAGCAGTACTTC
TRBV7-9,TRBD2,.,TRBJ2-5,CASSSFLGRGQETQYF,TGTGCCAGCAGCTCATTCCTCGGGAGGGGACAAGAGACCCAGTACTTC